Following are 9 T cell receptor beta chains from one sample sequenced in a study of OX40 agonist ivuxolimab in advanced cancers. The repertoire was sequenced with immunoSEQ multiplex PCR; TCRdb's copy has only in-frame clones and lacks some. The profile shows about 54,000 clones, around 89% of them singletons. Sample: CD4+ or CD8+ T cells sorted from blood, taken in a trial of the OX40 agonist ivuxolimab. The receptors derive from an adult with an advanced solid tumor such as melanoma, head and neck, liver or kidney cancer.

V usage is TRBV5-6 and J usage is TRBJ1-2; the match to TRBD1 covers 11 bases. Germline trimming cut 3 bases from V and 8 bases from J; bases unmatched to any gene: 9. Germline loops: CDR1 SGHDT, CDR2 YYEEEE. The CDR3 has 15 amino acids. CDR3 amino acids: CASSWGQGVSRGYTF. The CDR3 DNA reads TGTGCCAGCAGCTGGGGACAGGGGGTATCGAGGGGCTACACCTTC.

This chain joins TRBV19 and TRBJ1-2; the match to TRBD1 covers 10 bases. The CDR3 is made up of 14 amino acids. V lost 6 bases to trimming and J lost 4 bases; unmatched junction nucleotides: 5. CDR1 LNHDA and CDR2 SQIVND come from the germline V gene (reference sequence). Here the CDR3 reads CASRDRGNRYGYTF. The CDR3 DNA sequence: TGTGCCAGTAGGGACAGGGGGAATCGCTATGGCTACACCTTC.

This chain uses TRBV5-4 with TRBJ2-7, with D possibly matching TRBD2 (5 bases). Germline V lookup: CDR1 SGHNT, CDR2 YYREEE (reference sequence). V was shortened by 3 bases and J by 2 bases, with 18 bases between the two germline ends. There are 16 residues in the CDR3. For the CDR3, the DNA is TGTGCCAGCAGCTCCCCCGTCCGGGGAAAGACCTACGAGCAGTACTTC. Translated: CASSSPVRGKTYEQYF.

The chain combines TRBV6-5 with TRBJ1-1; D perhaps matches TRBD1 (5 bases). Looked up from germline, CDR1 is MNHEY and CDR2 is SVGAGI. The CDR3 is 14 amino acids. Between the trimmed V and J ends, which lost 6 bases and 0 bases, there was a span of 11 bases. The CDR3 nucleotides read TGTGCCAGCAGCCAGGGACGTATGAACACTGAAGCTTTCTTT. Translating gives CASSQGRMNTEAFF.

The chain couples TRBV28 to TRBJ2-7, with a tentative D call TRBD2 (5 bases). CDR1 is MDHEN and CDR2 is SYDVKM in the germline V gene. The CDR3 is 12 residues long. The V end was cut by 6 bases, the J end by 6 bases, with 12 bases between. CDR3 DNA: TGTGCCAGCAGACTAGAGCGTGGCGAGCAGTACTTC. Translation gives CASRLERGEQYF.

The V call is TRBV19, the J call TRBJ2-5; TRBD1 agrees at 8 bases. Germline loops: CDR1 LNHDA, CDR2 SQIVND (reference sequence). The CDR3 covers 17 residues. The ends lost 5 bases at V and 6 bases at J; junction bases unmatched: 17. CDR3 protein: CASSPRLSTGTGKTQYF. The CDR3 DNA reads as TGTGCCAGTAGTCCCCGCCTCTCTACCGGGACAGGAAAGACCCAGTACTTC.

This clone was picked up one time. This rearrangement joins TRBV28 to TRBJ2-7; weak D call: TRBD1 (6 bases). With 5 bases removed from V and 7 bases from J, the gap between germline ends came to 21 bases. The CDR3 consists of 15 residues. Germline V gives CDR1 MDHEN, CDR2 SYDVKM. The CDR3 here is CASSGGVGASGEQYF. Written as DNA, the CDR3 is TGTGCCAGCAGTGGTGGGGTGGGGGCTTCGGGAGAGCAGTACTTC. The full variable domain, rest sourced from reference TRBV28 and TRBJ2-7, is DVKVTQSSRYLVKRTGEKVFLECVQDMDHENMFWYRQDPGLGLRLIYFSYDVKMKEKGDIPEGYSVSREKKERFSLILESASTNQTSMYLCASSGGVGASGEQYFGPGTRLTVT.

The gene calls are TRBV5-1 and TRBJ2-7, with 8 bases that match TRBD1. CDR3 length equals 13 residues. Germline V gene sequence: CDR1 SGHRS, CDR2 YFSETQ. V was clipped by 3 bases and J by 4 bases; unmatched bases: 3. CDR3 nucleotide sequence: TGCGCCAGCAGCTCCGGACAGGGATACGAGCAGTACTTC. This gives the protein CASSSGQGYEQYF.

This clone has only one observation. CDR3 bases: TGTGCCTGGAGTGTCCCCGGGGGCCGCCCCCTCCTCTATGGCTACACCTTC. Amino acids: CAWSVPGGRPLLYGYTF. The chain uses TRBV30 and TRBJ1-2, with D possibly being TRBD1 (6 bases). The CDR3 sequence is 17 residues long. Germline assignment: CDR1 GTSNPN and CDR2 SVGIG (reference sequence). Trimming left V 0 bases short and J 4 bases short, with 21 bases between. Drawing the rest from reference TRBV30 and TRBJ1-2, the complete variable domain is SQTIHQWPATLVQPVGSPLSLECTVEGTSNPNLYWYRQAAGRGLQLLFYSVGIGQISSEVPQNLSASRPQDRQFILSSKKLLLSDSGFYLCAWSVPGGRPLLYGYTFGSGTRLTVV.